Below are 32 T cell receptor beta chains sequenced from a single sample in a study of blood T cells in healthy people across ages. A second about 7 to 11 cycle PCR used barcoded and J-beta primers. TCRdb fed the 5' RACE reads into MiXCR, producing one record per CDR3 protein. The table includes about 970,000 distinct CDR3 sequences, 51% detected once. Specimen: blood. These receptors all stem from a woman in her sixties or seventies in good health.

The V call is TRBV4-1, the J call TRBJ2-6; tentative D call: TRBD2 (5 bases). This CDR3 has 15 residues. V was clipped by 0 bases and J by 8 bases, with 11 bases between them. Germline CDR1 is MGHRA and CDR2 is YSYEKL. CDR3 region: CASSQERAVTNVLTF. The DNA of the CDR3 is TGCGCCAGCAGCCAAGAGAGGGCGGTGACCAACGTCCTGACTTTC.

V gene TRBV28 combines with J gene TRBJ1-4, with TRBD1 identical over 8 bases. The CDR3 length is 16 residues. Germline V gives CDR1 MDHEN, CDR2 SYDVKM. The V and J ends lost 7 bases and 5 bases, in that order; junction bases with no gene match: 12. For the CDR3, the DNA is TGTGCCAGCACCACCATATCGCAGGGGGCGAATGAAAAACTGTTTTTT. Encoded protein: CASTTISQGANEKLFF.

This clonotype was detected many times. The CDR3 here is CSAPTGSSYEQYF. The CDR3 region has the DNA TGCAGTGCCCCGACAGGGTCCTCCTACGAGCAGTACTTC. The chain links TRBV20-1 to TRBJ2-7, with TRBD1 matching 7 bases. V shed 6 bases and J 0 bases; nucleotides not matched to a gene: 5. The CDR3 covers 13 residues. Germline V CDR1 and CDR2: DFQATT, SNEGSKA (reference sequence).

This chain connects TRBV20-1 to TRBJ1-2; D ambiguous. This CDR3 is 17 amino acids long. The V gene lost 2 bases and the J gene lost 7 bases, with 26 bases spanning the gap. Germline CDR1 is DFQATT and CDR2 is SNEGSKA (reference sequence). CDR3 residues: CSARPIGRRIRMGGYTF. CDR3 nucleotides: TGCAGTGCTAGACCTATAGGGCGGAGGATAAGGATGGGTGGCTACACCTTC.

The chain joins TRBV29-1 to TRBJ1-3; D not certain. V gave up 6 bases and J gave up 0 bases, with 6 bases separating them. Germline values: CDR1 SQVTM, CDR2 ANQGSEA. The CDR3 has 12 amino acids. The CDR3 sequence is CSVQTSGNTIYF. The CDR3 DNA reads TGCAGCGTGCAGACCTCTGGAAACACCATATATTTT.

This clonotype was recorded a few times. The rearrangement uses TRBV5-1 and TRBJ2-7; D is undetermined. Germline lookup yields CDR1 SGHRS and CDR2 YFSETQ. The V end was cut by 4 bases, the J end by 2 bases, with 13 bases between. The CDR3 consists of 14 residues. For the CDR3, the DNA is TGCGCCAGCAGCATTGCGGAGAGGACCTACGAGCAGTACTTC. As protein: CASSIAERTYEQYF. The variable domain in full, completed from reference TRBV5-1 and TRBJ2-7, reads KAGVTQTPRYLIKTRGQQVTLSCSPISGHRSVSWYQQTPGQGLQFLFEYFSETQRNKGNFPGRFSGRQFSNSRSEMNVSTLELGDSALYLCASSIAERTYEQYFGPGTRLTVT.

This clonotype came up many times. The chain employs TRBV12-3 or TRBV12-4 and TRBJ2-7; unclear D gene. With 8 bases removed from V and 3 bases from J, the gap between germline ends came to 5 bases. The CDR3 runs 10 residues. CDR3 DNA sequence: TGTGCCAGCGGAAACTACGAGCAGTACTTC. It is translated as CASGNYEQYF.

CDR3 bases: TGCGCCAGCAGCCACGGGACTAGACAACACAATGAGCAGTTCTTC. It is translated as CASSHGTRQHNEQFF. V and J are TRBV4-1 and TRBJ2-1; 8 bases fit TRBD2. V trimming: 3 bases; J trimming: 5 bases; junction bases outside the gene matches: 6. Germline CDR1 reads MGHRA; CDR2 reads YSYEKL. The CDR3 has 15 residues.

This clonotype has just a few counts. V and J are TRBV12-3 or TRBV12-4 and TRBJ2-1; 10 bases map to TRBD2. The end of the DNA fits TRBJ2-7 better, so the J call may be wrong. The CDR3 spans 16 residues. CDR3 sequence: CASSLSGLAAYNEQYF. In DNA form, the CDR3 reads TGTGCCAGCAGTCTATCAGGACTAGCGGCCTACAATGAGCAGTACTTC.

The chain recombines TRBV7-3 with TRBJ2-1; 8 bases line up with TRBD2. The CDR3 is 15 residues long. The trim removed 5 bases at V and 6 bases at J, leaving 9 bases unmatched. Germline CDR1 reads SGHTA; CDR2 reads FQGTGA. CDR3 nucleotide sequence: TGTGCCAGCAGCCCAACGGGACTAGTCGTCAATGAGCAGTTCTTC. Protein: CASSPTGLVVNEQFF.

V is TRBV5-6 and J is TRBJ2-7; D is perhaps TRBD2 (6 bases). Trimming took off 3 bases at V and 7 bases at J, with 11 bases between the two ends. The CDR3 extends over 12 amino acids. CDR1 and CDR2 (germline): SGHDT, YYEEEE. CDR3 DNA: TGTGCCAGCAGCTCTACTAGCTCTGAGCAGTACTTC. It translates to CASSSTSSEQYF.

The genes are TRBV9 and TRBJ2-5; TRBD2 agrees at 8 bases. The CDR3 totals 16 residues. V was clipped by 3 bases and J by 2 bases; unmatched bases: 9. Germline V gene data show CDR1 as SGDLS and CDR2 as YYNGEE. The CDR3 nucleotides read TGTGCCAGCAGCGGAATTTCGGGAGGGGTGCAAGAGACCCAGTACTTC. It codes for CASSGISGGVQETQYF.

The chain uses TRBV12-3 or TRBV12-4 and TRBJ1-1; D is ambiguous. V dropped 5 bases and J dropped 0 bases, with 10 bases sitting between them. This CDR3 contains 14 residues. The CDR3 DNA reads as TGTGCCAGCAGTCCCCGGGCTATGAACACTGAAGCTTTCTTT. It specifies CASSPRAMNTEAFF.

As to this clonotype: At one end, the junction sequence differs from germline, possibly due to a read error. The gene calls are TRBV6-1 and TRBJ1-6; 7 bases match TRBD1. Germline V CDR1 and CDR2: MNHNS, SASEGT. There are 15 residues in the CDR3. The CDR3 region has the DNA TGTGCCAACAGTGAAGTTGGGGCAGGGGGATCACCCCTCCACTTT. Its translation: CANSEVGAGGSPLHF.

This rearrangement joins TRBV27 to TRBJ2-7; no definite D call. The CDR3 has 13 residues. Deletions cut 3 bases from V and 2 bases from J, with 8 bases between. Per germline, CDR1 MNHEY and CDR2 SMNVEV (reference sequence). In DNA, the CDR3 is TGTGCCAGCAGTTTCACTCGGACCTACGAGCAGTACTTC. Its protein is CASSFTRTYEQYF.

This clonotype was detected only a few times. V usage is TRBV28 and J usage is TRBJ2-7; TRBD1 or TRBD2 may be the D gene (7 bases each). CDR1 and CDR2 (germline): MDHEN, SYDVKM. This CDR3 has 15 residues. With 7 bases removed from V and 2 bases from J, the gap between germline ends came to 18 bases. The CDR3 reads CASNRSGTATYEQYF. The CDR3 DNA reads as TGTGCCAGCAATAGGAGCGGGACAGCGACCTACGAGCAGTACTTC. The full variable domain, completed using reference TRBV28 and TRBJ2-7, is DVKVTQSSRYLVKRTGEKVFLECVQDMDHENMFWYRQDPGLGLRLIYFSYDVKMKEKGDIPEGYSVSREKKERFSLILESASTNQTSMYLCASNRSGTATYEQYFGPGTRLTVT.

This chain joins TRBV12-5 and TRBJ2-5; D is unclear. Looked up from germline, CDR1 is LGHNT and CDR2 is FRNRAP. The CDR3 spans 12 residues. The ends were cut back, 1 base at V and 4 bases at J, with 4 bases in the middle. The CDR3 sequence: CASGLGLETQYF. Written as DNA, the CDR3 is TGTGCTAGTGGTTTGGGATTAGAGACCCAGTACTTC.

V gene TRBV7-7 combines with J gene TRBJ2-6; 7 bases align to TRBD2. The J segment lost 2 bases and the V segment lost 6 bases, leaving 13 bases of the junction unmatched. The germline V gene has CDR1 SSHAT and CDR2 FNYEAQ (reference sequence). CDR3 length: 18 amino acids. The CDR3 is CASSPSGRGRAGANVLTF. For the CDR3, the DNA is TGTGCCAGCAGTCCTTCTGGACGCGGGAGAGCTGGGGCCAACGTCCTGACTTTC.

The table lists this clonotype with a count of one. V and J are TRBV28 and TRBJ2-1, with TRBD1 identical over 10 bases. V was pared by 3 bases and J by 6 bases, with 5 bases of the junction left unmatched. This CDR3 has 15 residues. The germline CDR1 and CDR2 sequences are MDHEN and SYDVKM. As DNA, the CDR3 is TGTGCCAGCAGTTTTGGGACAGGGGCAAGCAATGAGCAGTTCTTC. Protein sequence: CASSFGTGASNEQFF.

This clonotype appeared a few times. This chain connects TRBV20-1 to TRBJ1-5; 7 bases align to TRBD1. Germline V gene data show CDR1 as DFQATT and CDR2 as SNEGSKA (reference sequence). The CDR3 has 13 amino acids. V was pared by 6 bases and J by 6 bases, with 8 bases of the junction left unmatched. CDR3 amino acids: CSAADRRPQPQHF. CDR3 nucleotide sequence: TGCAGTGCGGCGGACAGGCGGCCTCAGCCCCAGCATTTT.

In its sample, this clonotype was seen a few times. This chain uses TRBV28 with TRBJ2-7; D call uncertain. V lost 5 bases, J lost 5 bases, and 10 bases lay in between. Germline CDR1 MDHEN, CDR2 SYDVKM. The CDR3 has 12 residues. In DNA, the CDR3 is TGTGCCAGCAGTCCGACGGCTAACGAGCAGTACTTC. Residues: CASSPTANEQYF.

A few counts support this clonotype. The rearrangement uses TRBV5-1 and TRBJ2-4, with D maybe TRBD1 (6 bases). Germline lookup yields CDR1 SGHRS and CDR2 YFSETQ. There are 14 residues in the CDR3. The germline V and J ends were trimmed by 0 bases and 7 bases, with 11 bases remaining between them. The CDR3 DNA reads as TGCGCCAGCAGCTTGGAAGGGGGATCGAACATTCAGTACTTC. Translating gives CASSLEGGSNIQYF.

This clonotype was seen once. This rearrangement joins TRBV29-1 to TRBJ1-1; D gene uncertain. The CDR3 covers 12 residues. V was clipped by 5 bases and J by 7 bases, with 14 bases between them. Germline V gene sequence: CDR1 SQVTM, CDR2 ANQGSEA. CDR3 sequence reads: CSVRRAQLEAFF. CDR3 in DNA: TGCAGCGTTAGGAGGGCCCAACTTGAAGCTTTCTTT.

This rearrangement joins TRBV7-2 to TRBJ2-4; no clear D. The germline V gene has CDR1 SGHTA and CDR2 FQGNSA. The CDR3 covers 18 residues. V lost 1 base and J 0 bases, leaving 16 bases between the germline ends. The CDR3 bases are TGTGCCAGCAGCTTAGTCTCGGCTCCTTACCTAGCCAAAAACATTCAGTACTTC. Protein product: CASSLVSAPYLAKNIQYF.

The V gene is TRBV12-3 or TRBV12-4, the J gene TRBJ2-5; D not resolved. The CDR3 is 14 residues long. Trimming took off 3 bases at V and 5 bases at J, with 13 bases between the two ends. The CDR3 DNA sequence: TGTGCCAGCAGTTTCTTCCCGTTCACGGAGACCCAGTACTTC. It codes for CASSFFPFTETQYF.

The chain uses TRBV4-1 and TRBJ2-1; the D is unclear. The germline V and J ends were trimmed by 5 bases and 5 bases, with 22 bases remaining between them. CDR3 length: 17 residues. Per germline, CDR1 MGHRA and CDR2 YSYEKL. CDR3: CASSWATRAPGDNEQFF. The CDR3 DNA reads as TGCGCCAGCAGCTGGGCCACAAGGGCCCCAGGCGACAATGAGCAGTTCTTC.

CDR3 sequence reads: CASSPGTSGWEGFEQFF. In DNA form, the CDR3 reads TGTGCCAGCAGCCCCGGGACTAGCGGGTGGGAGGGCTTTGAGCAGTTCTTC. The rearrangement links TRBV7-2 to TRBJ2-1; 12 bases map to TRBD2. CDR1 is SGHTA, CDR2 FQGNSA, per germline. V dropped 5 bases and J dropped 9; count of bases not matched to a gene: 14. The length of the CDR3 is 17 residues.

This chain connects TRBV18 to TRBJ2-3, with a possible D match to TRBD1 (5 bases). CDR1 and CDR2 (germline): KGHSH, LQKENI. V shed 8 bases and J shed 2 bases, with 8 bases lying between them. The CDR3 covers 12 residues. The CDR3 loop reads CASAQDTDTQYF. The CDR3 DNA sequence: TGTGCCAGCGCACAGGACACAGATACGCAGTATTTT.

This chain joins TRBV28 and TRBJ2-7, with TRBD1 matching 10 bases. The CDR3 covers 16 residues. Germline lookup yields CDR1 MDHEN and CDR2 SYDVKM. Trimming cost V 6 bases and J 4 bases; bases outside gene matches: 12. CDR3 bases: TGTGCCAGCAGCCCCCGGCGGGACAGGGGTACTTACGAGCAGTACTTC. Protein sequence: CASSPRRDRGTYEQYF.

For this clonotype: Given a much more abundant clone one base away, this may be a read error. This chain uses TRBV12-3 or TRBV12-4 with TRBJ2-7; D gene ambiguous. V lost 3 bases and J 10 bases, leaving 10 bases between the germline ends. CDR3 length: 11 amino acids. The CDR3 coding sequence is TGTGCCAGCAGTTTGGTTGGAGCCCAGTACTTC. Its translation: CASSLVGAQYF.

Comment on this clonotype: A read error may account for a junction end that differs from germline. This chain connects TRBV7-9 to TRBJ2-1; D is unclear. There are 14 residues in the CDR3. Germline CDR1 is SEHNR and CDR2 is FQNEAQ (reference sequence). The CDR3 DNA is TGTGCCAGCAGCTTAGAGGGAAGGGCGAATGAGCGGTTCTTC. Amino acid sequence: CASSLEGRANERFF.

V and J are TRBV5-1 and TRBJ2-7, with a possible D match to TRBD1 (5 bases). Trimming took 4 bases from V and 0 from J, leaving 14 bases between them. The length of the CDR3 is 15 residues. Germline V lookup: CDR1 SGHRS, CDR2 YFSETQ. The CDR3 nucleotides read TGCGCCAGCAGCCCCCCCCTGCAGGGCTCCTACGAGCAGTACTTC. Translated, it gives CASSPPLQGSYEQYF.